This is a list of T cell receptor beta chains from one sample in a study of blood T cell repertoires in COVID-19. Some clones are missing from TCRdb's copy, which holds only in-frame ones; the method was immunoSEQ multiplex PCR. The table has under 300,000 clones, approximately 83% seen once. Source material: peripheral blood. The receptors were gathered from a man aged 25 to 40 who had recovered from COVID-19. The CDR3 runs from the conserved cysteine through the conserved F or W. The D gene is left open where the match is weak. The listing skips clone size in some rows; elsewhere it reads once, few, many or a size class.

>TRBV7-8|NA|TRBJ2-1|NA|16
TGTGCCAGCAGCCTCGGCGGGGGCCTTACCTACAATGAGCAGTTCTTC
CASSLGGGLTYNEQFF
>TRBV5-1|NA|TRBJ1-6|NA|15
TGCGCCAGCAGCTTGGCTCGCTCCTATAATTCACCCCTCCACTTT
CASSLARSYNSPLHF
>TRBV5-1|TRBD1|TRBJ2-2|few|15
TGCGCCAGCAGCCCGGGACAGGGAGGGACCGGGGAGCTGTTTTTT
CASSPGQGGTGELFF
>TRBV6-4|NA|TRBJ1-1|NA|14
TGTGCCAGCAGTGTTGAAGCAACGAACACTGAAGCTTTCTTT
CASSVEATNTEAFF
>TRBV5-1|NA|TRBJ2-6|NA|16
TGCGCCAGCAGCCGGACGAGGGCTACTGGGGCCAACGTCCTGACTTTC
CASSRTRATGANVLTF
>TRBV6-5|TRBD1|TRBJ1-2|NA|13
TGTGCCAGCAGTCAGGGGGAGAAGGATGGCTACACCTTC
CASSQGEKDGYTF
>TRBV7-9|NA|TRBJ2-1|NA|15
TGTGCCAGCAGCTTAATTCAGGGGTCGGGGAATGAGCAGTTCTTC
CASSLIQGSGNEQFF
>TRBV5-1|TRBD2|TRBJ2-5|NA|16
TGCGCCAGCAGCCCGGGAGAGCTAGCGGGGGTTGAGACCCAGTACTTC
CASSPGELAGVETQYF
>TRBV7-3|TRBD2|TRBJ2-5|NA|15
TGTGCCAGCAGCCAACTAGCGGGGGCCCAGAGTCCCCAGTACTTC
CASSQLAGAQSPQYF
>TRBV7-9|TRBD1|TRBJ1-5|few|14
TGTGCCAGCAGCTACACAGGGGCCAATCAGCCCCAGCATTTT
CASSYTGANQPQHF
>TRBV20-1|NA|TRBJ1-2|NA|12
TGCAGTGCCAGTGGAGGGAACTATGGCTACACCTTC
CSASGGNYGYTF
>TRBV2|NA|TRBJ1-5|NA|15
TGTGCCAGCAGCGCGACAGAATATAGCAATCAGCCCCAGCATTTT
CASSATEYSNQPQHF
>TRBV4-1|NA|TRBJ1-6|NA|16
TGCGCCAGCAGCCCAGCCGTCCCCCCGGGGAATTCACCCCTCCACTTT
CASSPAVPPGNSPLHF
>TRBV19|NA|TRBJ2-5|NA|14
TGTGCCAGTAGTAGCGGGGGCGGTATGAGGACCCAGTACTTC
CASSSGGGMRTQYF
>TRBV7-2|NA|TRBJ1-1|NA|15
TGTGCCAGCAGCTTAGCTCCGGGGGGTCCCGCTGAAGCTTTCTTT
CASSLAPGGPAEAFF
>TRBV28|NA|TRBJ2-5|NA|15
TGTGCCAGCAGGAGCCCTTACAGGAATCAAGAGACCCAGTACTTC
CASRSPYRNQETQYF
>TRBV5-1|TRBD1|TRBJ2-7|NA|14
TGCGCCAGCAGCTTTGGGACAGGGACCTACGAGCAGTACTTC
CASSFGTGTYEQYF
>TRBV5-1|TRBD1|TRBJ1-2|NA|16
TGCGCCAGCAGCTTGGGGCAGGCTCCAGGGGGCAGTGGCTACACCTTC
CASSLGQAPGGSGYTF
>TRBV6-5|TRBD1|TRBJ2-7|few|15
TGTGCCAGCAGTTACCCACCGGACAGGGCTTACGAGCAGTACTTC
CASSYPPDRAYEQYF
>TRBV19|NA|TRBJ1-5|NA|13
TGTGCCAGCTCCAGTAACCGCAATCAGCCCCAGCATTTT
CASSSNRNQPQHF
>TRBV9|NA|TRBJ2-5|NA|13
TGTGCCAGCAGCGTAGAACGGGGGGAGACCCAGTACTTC
CASSVERGETQYF
>TRBV9|TRBD2|TRBJ2-3|once|16
TGTGCCAGCAGCGCAGGGACTAGCGGGGGCACAGATACGCAGTATTTT
CASSAGTSGGTDTQYF
>TRBV25-1|NA|TRBJ1-1|few|14
TGTGCCAGCAGTGAAACAGGGAGGAACACTGAAGCTTTCTTT
CASSETGRNTEAFF
>TRBV5-1|NA|TRBJ2-3|NA|14
TGCGCCAGCAGGGGAGGGGGTAGCACAGATACGCAGTATTTT
CASRGGGSTDTQYF
>TRBV13|NA|TRBJ2-1|NA|17
TGTGCCAGCAGCCGCCTCCCACAGGGAATCTCCTACAATGAGCAGTTCTTC
CASSRLPQGISYNEQFF
>TRBV7-2|NA|TRBJ1-5|NA|16
TGTGCCAGCAGCCCAGGGCAGGTGGGCCAGGCTACGCCCCAGCATTTT
CASSPGQVGQATPQHF
>TRBV27|TRBD2|TRBJ2-2|NA|15
TGTGCCAGCAGCCGCCCCCTAGCGGGCACCGGGGAGCTGTTTTTT
CASSRPLAGTGELFF
>TRBV5-4|NA|TRBJ1-1|NA|13
TGTGCCAGCAGCCCACAGGGTAACACTGAAGCTTTCTTT
CASSPQGNTEAFF
>TRBV2|NA|TRBJ2-1|NA|14
TGTGCCAGCGGGCTCGGCCCTTCCTACAATGAGCAGTTCTTC
CASGLGPSYNEQFF
>TRBV28|NA|TRBJ2-2|NA|12
TGTGCCAGCAGTTCGGTCGGCGGGGAGCTGTTTTTT
CASSSVGGELFF
>TRBV5-1|NA|TRBJ1-1|few|16
TGCGCCAGCAGCTTGAGGGCCCCAGGGCAGGACACTGAAGCTTTCTTT
CASSLRAPGQDTEAFF
>TRBV12-3/TRBV12-4|TRBD2|TRBJ2-1|NA|13
TGTGCCACCAATTCGGGACTAGACAATGAGCAGTTCTTC
CATNSGLDNEQFF
>TRBV10-2|NA|TRBJ1-1|NA|13
TGCGCCAGCAGCTTACAGCATAACACTGAAGCTTTCTTT
CASSLQHNTEAFF
>TRBV19|TRBD2|TRBJ2-2|once|17
TGTGCCAGTAATCCCCGAGCGGGGGGCCCGAACACCGGGGAGCTGTTTTTT
CASNPRAGGPNTGELFF
>TRBV7-9|TRBD1|TRBJ1-6|NA|14
TGTGCCAGCAGACGGGACAGCGTTAATTCACCCCTCCACTTT
CASRRDSVNSPLHF
>TRBV6-5|TRBD2|TRBJ2-1|NA|15
TGTGCCAGCAGTTACGCTAGCGGGGGGACGAATGAGCAGTTCTTC
CASSYASGGTNEQFF
>TRBV12-3/TRBV12-4|TRBD1|TRBJ2-7|few|12
TGTGCCAGCAGTGCCCCAGGGGGAGCGCAGTACTTC
CASSAPGGAQYF
>TRBV10-3|TRBD2|TRBJ2-3|NA|17
TGTGCCATCAGTGAGACTAGCGGGATGGTGGGCACAGATACGCAGTATTTT
CAISETSGMVGTDTQYF
>TRBV28|NA|TRBJ2-5|NA|15
TGTGCCAGCAATGCGGCACAGGCGCTAAAAGAGACCCAGTACTTC
CASNAAQALKETQYF
>TRBV11-2|NA|TRBJ1-3|NA|14
TGTGCCAGCAGCCCCGACAGGTCCGGAAACACCATATATTTT
CASSPDRSGNTIYF
>TRBV6-5|TRBD2|TRBJ2-2|NA|15
TGTGCCAGCACCCAGGGACTAGCGGGGGCGCGGGAGCTGTTTTTT
CASTQGLAGARELFF
>TRBV5-1|TRBD1|TRBJ2-7|once|14
TGCGCCAGCAGCGCAATGGGACAGAACTACGAGCAGTACTTC
CASSAMGQNYEQYF
>TRBV27|NA|TRBJ2-3|NA|12
TGTGCCAGCAGTGCCCAGGGCGATACGCAGTATTTT
CASSAQGDTQYF
>TRBV3-1/TRBV3-2|TRBD2|TRBJ2-1|NA|22
TGTGCCAGCAGCCAAGTGTTAAGGTCGGGACTAGCGGGGAAGAGCTCCTACAATGAGCAGTTCTTC
CASSQVLRSGLAGKSSYNEQFF
>TRBV5-1|TRBD1|TRBJ2-5|NA|16
TGCGCCAGCAGCCCGATACGACAGGGGCCCGGGGAGACCCAGTACTTC
CASSPIRQGPGETQYF
>TRBV6-5|TRBD1|TRBJ2-2|NA|15
TGTGCCAGCAGTCGACAGGGGGCGCGAACCGGGGAGCTGTTTTTT
CASSRQGARTGELFF
>TRBV7-6|NA|TRBJ2-3|NA|12
TGTGCCAGCAGCGAGGGCACAGATACGCAGTATTTT
CASSEGTDTQYF
>TRBV7-2|NA|TRBJ2-2|NA|16
TGTGCCAGCAGCATAATGCAGGGGTCAAACACCGGGGAGCTGTTTTTT
CASSIMQGSNTGELFF
>TRBV19|NA|TRBJ1-3|NA|13
TGTGCCACCGCGGGCGGCTCTGGAAACACCATATATTTT
CATAGGSGNTIYF
>TRBV2|NA|TRBJ1-4|NA|13
TGTGCCAGCAGTGAATCGGGGTATGAAAAACTGTTTTTT
CASSESGYEKLFF
>TRBV5-1|NA|TRBJ2-5|NA|14
TGCGCCAGCAGCCAAAATGACAGACAAGAGACCCAGTACTTC
CASSQNDRQETQYF
>TRBV2|NA|TRBJ2-7|few|15
TGTGCCAGCAGTGCCTTGGCGGTGGGTGAGGACGAGCAGTACTTC
CASSALAVGEDEQYF
>TRBV4-2|NA|TRBJ2-2|once|14
TGTGCCAGCAGCCAAGAGGGAGGAACCGGGGAGCTGTTTTTT
CASSQEGGTGELFF
>TRBV10-3|NA|TRBJ1-2|NA|14
TGTGCCATCAGCCATACGGACAGTACCTATGGCTACACCTTC
CAISHTDSTYGYTF
>TRBV6-5|NA|TRBJ1-5|NA|13
TGTGCCAGCAGTCTACAGGGCGATCAGCCCCAGCATTTT
CASSLQGDQPQHF
>TRBV7-3|NA|TRBJ2-5|NA|12
TGTGCCAGCAGCCCAGGGTCGGGGGCCCAGTACTTC
CASSPGSGAQYF
>TRBV6-5|NA|TRBJ1-2|NA|14
TGTGCCAGCACCCAATCGCAGGGCAGCCATGGCTACACCTTC
CASTQSQGSHGYTF
>TRBV2|NA|TRBJ1-4|once|16
TGTGCCAGCAAGTTGGCAGGAAGTGCAACTAATGAAAAACTGTTTTTT
CASKLAGSATNEKLFF
>TRBV14|NA|TRBJ1-2|NA|13
TGTGCCAGCAGCCAAGCGAGCGTTGGCGGCTACACCTTC
CASSQASVGGYTF
>TRBV6-5|NA|TRBJ2-5|NA|15
TGTGCCAGCAGTTACAACTATTGGAAACAAGAGACCCAGTACTTC
CASSYNYWKQETQYF